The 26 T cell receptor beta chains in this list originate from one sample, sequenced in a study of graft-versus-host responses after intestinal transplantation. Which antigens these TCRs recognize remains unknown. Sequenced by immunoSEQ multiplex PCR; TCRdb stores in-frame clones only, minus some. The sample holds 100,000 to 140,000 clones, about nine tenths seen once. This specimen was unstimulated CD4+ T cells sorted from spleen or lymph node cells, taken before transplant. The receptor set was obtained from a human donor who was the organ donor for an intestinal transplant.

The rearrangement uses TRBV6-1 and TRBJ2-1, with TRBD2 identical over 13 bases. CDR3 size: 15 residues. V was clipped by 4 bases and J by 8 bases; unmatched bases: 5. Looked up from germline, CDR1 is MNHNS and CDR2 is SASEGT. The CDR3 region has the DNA TGTGCCAGCAGTGCGGGACTAGCGGGGACGGATGAGCAGTTCTTC. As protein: CASSAGLAGTDEQFF.

The CDR3: CASSIGTGNTIYF. The CDR3 bases are TGTGCCAGTAGTATCGGGACTGGAAACACCATATATTTT. This chain uses TRBV19 with TRBJ1-3; D not certain. Trimming stripped 3 bases from V and 2 bases from J, with 5 bases between. Germline CDR1 LNHDA, CDR2 SQIVND (reference sequence). The CDR3 contains 13 residues.

In nucleotides, the CDR3 is TGTGCCAGCAGTGAGACCTCACCCGAAAAACTGTTTTTT. It codes for CASSETSPEKLFF. The chain employs TRBV2 and TRBJ1-4, with D uncertain. Germline assignment: CDR1 SNHLY and CDR2 FYNNEI. The CDR3 loop spans 13 amino acids. V was trimmed by 3 bases and J by 8 bases, leaving 10 bases between them.

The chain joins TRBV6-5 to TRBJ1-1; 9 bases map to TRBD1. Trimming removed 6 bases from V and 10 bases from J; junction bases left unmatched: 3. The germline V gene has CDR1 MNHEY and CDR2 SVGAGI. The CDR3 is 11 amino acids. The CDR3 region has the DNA TGTGCCAGCAGCGGGACAGGGCGAGCTTTCTTT. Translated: CASSGTGRAFF.

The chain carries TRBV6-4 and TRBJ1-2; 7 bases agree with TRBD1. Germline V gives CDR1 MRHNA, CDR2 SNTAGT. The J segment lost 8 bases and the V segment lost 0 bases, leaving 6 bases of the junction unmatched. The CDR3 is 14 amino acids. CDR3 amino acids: CASSDSEGASGYTF. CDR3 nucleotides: TGTGCCAGCAGTGACTCCGAGGGGGCCAGCGGCTACACCTTC.

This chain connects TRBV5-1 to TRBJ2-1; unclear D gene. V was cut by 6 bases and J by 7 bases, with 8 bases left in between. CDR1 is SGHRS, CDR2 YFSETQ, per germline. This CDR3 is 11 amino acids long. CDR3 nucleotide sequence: TGCGCCAGCATTTGGCGAAATGAGCAGTTCTTC. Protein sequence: CASIWRNEQFF.

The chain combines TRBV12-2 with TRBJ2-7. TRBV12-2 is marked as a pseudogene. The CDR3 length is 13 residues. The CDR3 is CASRLTGAHEQYF. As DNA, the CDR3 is TGTGCAAGTCGCTTAACGGGGGCCCACGAGCAGTACTTC.

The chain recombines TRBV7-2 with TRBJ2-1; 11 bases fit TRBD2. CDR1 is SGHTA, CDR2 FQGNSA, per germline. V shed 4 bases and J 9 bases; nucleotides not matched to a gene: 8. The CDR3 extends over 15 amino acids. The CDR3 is CASSSIAGGLGEQFF. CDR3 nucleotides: TGTGCCAGCAGCTCGATAGCGGGGGGGCTTGGTGAGCAGTTCTTC.

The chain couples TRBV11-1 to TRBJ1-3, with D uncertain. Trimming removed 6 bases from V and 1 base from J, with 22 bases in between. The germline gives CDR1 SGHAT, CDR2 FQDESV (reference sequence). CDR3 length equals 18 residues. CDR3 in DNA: TGTGCCAGCAGTTTACGAATCGCTCCCGGGATTTCTGGAAACACCATATATTTT. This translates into CASSLRIAPGISGNTIYF. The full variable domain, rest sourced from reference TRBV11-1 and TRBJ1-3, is EAEVAQSPRYKITEKSQAVAFWCDPISGHATLYWYRQILGQGPELLVQFQDESVVDDSQLPKDRFSAERLKGVDSTLKIQPAELGDSAMYLCASSLRIAPGISGNTIYFGEGSWLTVV.

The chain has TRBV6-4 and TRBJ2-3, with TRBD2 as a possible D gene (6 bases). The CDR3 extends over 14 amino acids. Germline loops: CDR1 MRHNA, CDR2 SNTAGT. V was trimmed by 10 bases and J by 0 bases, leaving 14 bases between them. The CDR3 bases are TGTGCCACCAGACGGGACTCCAGCACAGATACGCAGTATTTT. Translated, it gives CATRRDSSTDTQYF.

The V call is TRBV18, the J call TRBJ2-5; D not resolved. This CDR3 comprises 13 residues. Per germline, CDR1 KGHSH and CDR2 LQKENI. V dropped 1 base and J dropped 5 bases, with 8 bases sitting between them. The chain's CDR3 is CASSPLRRETQYF. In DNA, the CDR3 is TGTGCCAGCTCACCACTTAGACGCGAGACCCAGTACTTC.

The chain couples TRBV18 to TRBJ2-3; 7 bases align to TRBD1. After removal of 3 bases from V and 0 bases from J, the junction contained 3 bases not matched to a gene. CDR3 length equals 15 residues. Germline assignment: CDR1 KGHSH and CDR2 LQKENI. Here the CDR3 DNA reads TGTGCCAGCTCACCGACAGGGATGAGCACAGATACGCAGTATTTT. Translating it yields CASSPTGMSTDTQYF.

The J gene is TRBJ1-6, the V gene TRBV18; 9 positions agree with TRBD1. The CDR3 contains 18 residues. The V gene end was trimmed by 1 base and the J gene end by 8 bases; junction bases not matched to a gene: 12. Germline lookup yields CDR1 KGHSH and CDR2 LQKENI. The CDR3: CASSPLLQGASADSPLHF. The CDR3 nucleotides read TGTGCCAGCTCACCACTCTTACAGGGGGCTAGTGCGGATTCACCCCTCCACTTT.

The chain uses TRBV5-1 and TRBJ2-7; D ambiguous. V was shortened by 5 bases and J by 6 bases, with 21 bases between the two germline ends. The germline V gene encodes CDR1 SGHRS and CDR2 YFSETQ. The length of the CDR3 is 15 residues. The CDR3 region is CASRRTNGGEGEQYF. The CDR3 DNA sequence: TGCGCCAGCAGGCGTACCAACGGTGGGGAAGGCGAGCAGTACTTC.

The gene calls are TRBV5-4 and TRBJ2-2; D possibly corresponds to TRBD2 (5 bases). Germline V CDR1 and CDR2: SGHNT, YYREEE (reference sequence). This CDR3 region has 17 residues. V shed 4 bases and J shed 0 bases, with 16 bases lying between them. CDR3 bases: TGTGCCAGCAGCACTCAACCGGACTGGTCGAACACCGGGGAGCTGTTTTTT. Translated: CASSTQPDWSNTGELFF.

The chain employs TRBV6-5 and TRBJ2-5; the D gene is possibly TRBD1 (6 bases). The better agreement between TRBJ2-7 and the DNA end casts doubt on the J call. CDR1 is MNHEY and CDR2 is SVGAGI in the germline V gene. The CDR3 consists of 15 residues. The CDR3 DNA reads TGTGCCAGCAGCCCCCAGGTGACAGGAACCTACGAGCAGTACTTC. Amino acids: CASSPQVTGTYEQYF.

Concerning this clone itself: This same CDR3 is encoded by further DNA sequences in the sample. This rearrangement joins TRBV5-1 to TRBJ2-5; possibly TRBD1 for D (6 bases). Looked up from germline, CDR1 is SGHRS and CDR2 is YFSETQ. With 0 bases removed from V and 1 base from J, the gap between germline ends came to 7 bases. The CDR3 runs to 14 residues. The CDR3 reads CASSLEGGQETQYF. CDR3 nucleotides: TGCGCCAGCAGCTTGGAAGGGGGCCAAGAGACCCAGTACTTC.

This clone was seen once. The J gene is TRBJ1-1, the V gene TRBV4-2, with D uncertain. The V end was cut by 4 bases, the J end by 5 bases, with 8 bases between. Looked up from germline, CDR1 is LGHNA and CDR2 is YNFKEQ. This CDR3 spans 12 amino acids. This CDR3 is CASSPSPTEAFF. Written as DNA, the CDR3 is TGTGCCAGCAGCCCCAGTCCTACTGAAGCTTTCTTT.

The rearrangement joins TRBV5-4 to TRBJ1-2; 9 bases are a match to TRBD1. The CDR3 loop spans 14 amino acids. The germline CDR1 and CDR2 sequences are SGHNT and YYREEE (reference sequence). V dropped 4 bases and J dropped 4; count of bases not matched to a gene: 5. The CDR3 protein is CASSPGGQGYGYTF. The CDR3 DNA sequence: TGTGCCAGCAGCCCGGGGGGACAGGGCTATGGCTACACCTTC.

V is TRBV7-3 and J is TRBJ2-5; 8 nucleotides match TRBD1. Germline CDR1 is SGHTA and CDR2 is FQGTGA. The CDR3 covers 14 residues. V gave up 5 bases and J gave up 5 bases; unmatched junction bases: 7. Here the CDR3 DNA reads TGTGCCAGCAGCGGCAGGGGGCGCGGGGAGACCCAGTACTTC. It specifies CASSGRGRGETQYF.

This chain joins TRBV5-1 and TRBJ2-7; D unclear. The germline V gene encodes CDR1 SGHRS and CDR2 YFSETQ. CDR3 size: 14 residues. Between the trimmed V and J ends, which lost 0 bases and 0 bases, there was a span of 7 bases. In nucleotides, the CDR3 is TGCGCCAGCAGCTTGGAACGGACCTCCTACGAGCAGTACTTC. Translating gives CASSLERTSYEQYF.

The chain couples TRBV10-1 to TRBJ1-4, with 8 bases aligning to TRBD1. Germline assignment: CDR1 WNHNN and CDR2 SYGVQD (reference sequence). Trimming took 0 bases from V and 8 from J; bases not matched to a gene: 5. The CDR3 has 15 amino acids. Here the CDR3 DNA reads TGCGCCAGCAGTGAGTCCAGGGGGCTAGGAGAAAAACTGTTTTTT. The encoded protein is CASSESRGLGEKLFF.

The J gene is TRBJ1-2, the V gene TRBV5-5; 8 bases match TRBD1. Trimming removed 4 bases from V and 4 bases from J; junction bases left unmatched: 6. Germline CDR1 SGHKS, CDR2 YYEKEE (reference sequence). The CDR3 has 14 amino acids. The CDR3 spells CASSPDRVIYGYTF. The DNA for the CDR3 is TGTGCCAGCAGCCCGGACAGGGTGATCTATGGCTACACCTTC.

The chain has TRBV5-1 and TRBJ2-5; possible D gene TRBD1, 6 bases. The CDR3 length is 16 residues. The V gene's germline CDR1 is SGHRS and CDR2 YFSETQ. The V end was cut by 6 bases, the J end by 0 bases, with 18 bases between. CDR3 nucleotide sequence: TGCGCCAGCAAAAAGGTTGGGGGCACGTACCAAGAGACCCAGTACTTC. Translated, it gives CASKKVGGTYQETQYF.

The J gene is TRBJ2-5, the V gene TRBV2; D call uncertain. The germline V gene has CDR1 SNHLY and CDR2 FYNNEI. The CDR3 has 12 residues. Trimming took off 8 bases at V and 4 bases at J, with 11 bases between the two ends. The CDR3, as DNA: TGTGCCAGCGGCCTCGAACGAGAGACCCAGTACTTC. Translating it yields CASGLERETQYF.

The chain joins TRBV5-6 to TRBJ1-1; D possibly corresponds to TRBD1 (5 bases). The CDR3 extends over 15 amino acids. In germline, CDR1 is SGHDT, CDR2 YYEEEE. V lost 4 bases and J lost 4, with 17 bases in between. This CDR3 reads CASSEIGYRGTEAFF. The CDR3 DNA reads TGTGCCAGCAGCGAGATAGGTTATAGGGGCACTGAAGCTTTCTTT.